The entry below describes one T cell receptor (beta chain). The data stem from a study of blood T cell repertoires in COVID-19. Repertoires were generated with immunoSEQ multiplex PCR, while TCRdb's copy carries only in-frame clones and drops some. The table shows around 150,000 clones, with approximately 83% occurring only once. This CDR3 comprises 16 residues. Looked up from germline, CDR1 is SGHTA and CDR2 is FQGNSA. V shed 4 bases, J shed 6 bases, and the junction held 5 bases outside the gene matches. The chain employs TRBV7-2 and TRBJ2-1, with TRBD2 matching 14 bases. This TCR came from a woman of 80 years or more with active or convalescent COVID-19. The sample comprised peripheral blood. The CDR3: CASSSGLAGGINEQFF. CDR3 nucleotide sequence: TGTGCCAGCAGCTCCGGACTAGCGGGGGGCATCAATGAGCAGTTCTTC.